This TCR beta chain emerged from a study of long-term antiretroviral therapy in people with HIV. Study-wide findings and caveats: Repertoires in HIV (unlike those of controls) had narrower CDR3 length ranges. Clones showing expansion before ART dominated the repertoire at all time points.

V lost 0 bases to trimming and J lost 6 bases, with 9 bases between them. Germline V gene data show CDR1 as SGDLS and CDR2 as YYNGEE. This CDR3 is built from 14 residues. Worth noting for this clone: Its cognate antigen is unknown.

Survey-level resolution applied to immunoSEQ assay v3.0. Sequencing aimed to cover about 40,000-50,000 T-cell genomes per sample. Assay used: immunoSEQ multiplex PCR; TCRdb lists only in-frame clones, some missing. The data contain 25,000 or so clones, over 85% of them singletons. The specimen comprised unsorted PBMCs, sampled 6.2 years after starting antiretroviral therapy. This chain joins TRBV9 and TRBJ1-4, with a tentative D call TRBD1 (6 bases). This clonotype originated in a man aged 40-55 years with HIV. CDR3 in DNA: TGTGCCAGCAGCGTAGGGGGGGCTGATGAAAAACTGTTTTTT. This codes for CASSVGGADEKLFF.